Following are 32 T cell receptor beta chains from one sample sequenced in a study of cytomegalovirus exposure and HLA in healthy donors. PCR employed 60 Vbeta and 13 Jbeta primers. Generated by immunoSEQ multiplex PCR, the TCRdb table keeps only in-frame clones and is missing some. The table lists 50,000 to 65,000 clones, 82% of them singletons. Source material: PBMCs. Receptors were obtained from a woman younger than 30 in good health and CMV-seronegative.

The chain is built from TRBV7-9 and TRBJ2-7; no clear D. Deletions cut 4 bases from V and 2 bases from J, with 18 bases between. Germline CDR1 reads SEHNR; CDR2 reads FQNEAQ (reference sequence). The CDR3 spans 16 residues. Here the CDR3 reads CASSSTMASSPYEQYF. Written as DNA, the CDR3 is TGTGCCAGCAGCTCGACCATGGCTAGTTCTCCCTACGAGCAGTACTTC.

The chain links TRBV5-1 to TRBJ2-1; TRBD1 matches 10 bases. Unmatched junction bases numbered 6, after V lost 4 bases and J lost 5 bases. The CDR3 runs 15 residues. CDR1 is SGHRS, CDR2 YFSETQ, per germline. The CDR3 DNA reads as TGCGCCAGCAGCACGAGACAGGGGGCGAACAATGAGCAGTTCTTC. It specifies CASSTRQGANNEQFF.

The rearrangement links TRBV30 to TRBJ2-3; D is perhaps TRBD1 (5 bases). This CDR3 spans 15 amino acids. Trimming stripped 0 bases from V and 4 bases from J, with 14 bases between. Germline-derived CDR1 and CDR2 are GTSNPN and SVGIG (reference sequence). This CDR3 is CAWSVLAAGSDTQYF. CDR3 nucleotides: TGTGCCTGGAGTGTATTGGCAGCAGGGTCAGATACGCAGTATTTT.

The V call is TRBV9, the J call TRBJ1-2; D is uncertain. V dropped 0 bases and J dropped 0 bases, with 15 bases sitting between them. There are 17 residues in the CDR3. From germline, CDR1 is SGDLS and CDR2 YYNGEE. The CDR3 DNA reads as TGTGCCAGCAGCGTAGGTAATAGCGCAGGAGCTAACTATGGCTACACCTTC. Amino acids: CASSVGNSAGANYGYTF. Full variable domain (missing parts from reference TRBV9 and TRBJ1-2): DSGVTQTPKHLITATGQRVTLRCSPRSGDLSVYWYQQSLDQGLQFLIQYYNGEERAKGNILERFSAQQFPDLHSELNLSSLELGDSALYFCASSVGNSAGANYGYTFGSGTRLTVV.

V gene TRBV5-1 combines with J gene TRBJ2-1; 10 nucleotides line up with TRBD2. The CDR3 runs to 16 residues. The junction had 3 bases not matched to a gene; V was cut back by 0 bases and J by 3 bases. Germline assignment: CDR1 SGHRS and CDR2 YFSETQ. The CDR3, as DNA: TGCGCCAGCAGCTTGGGGCTAGCGGGGGACTACAATGAGCAGTTCTTC. This encodes CASSLGLAGDYNEQFF.

The rearrangement links TRBV28 to TRBJ2-7; 10 bases line up with TRBD2. The germline CDR1 and CDR2 sequences are MDHEN and SYDVKM. The CDR3 is 17 amino acids. The junction had 15 bases not matched to a gene; V was cut back by 5 bases and J by 5 bases. The CDR3 protein is CASSAGTSVRLLNEQYF. In nucleotides, the CDR3 is TGTGCCAGCAGTGCCGGGACTAGCGTTCGTCTTCTCAACGAGCAGTACTTC.

The chain employs TRBV5-1 and TRBJ2-5; tentative D call: TRBD2 (6 bases). Trimming stripped 0 bases from V and 2 bases from J, with 8 bases between. This CDR3 contains 14 residues. The germline V gene has CDR1 SGHRS and CDR2 YFSETQ. The CDR3 spells CASSLGLGQETQYF. CDR3 nucleotide sequence: TGCGCCAGCAGCTTGGGACTAGGGCAAGAGACCCAGTACTTC.

This chain uses TRBV28 with TRBJ2-3, with 10 bases lining up with TRBD2. The CDR3 covers 16 residues. The trim removed 4 bases at V and 0 bases at J, leaving 4 bases unmatched. CDR1 is MDHEN, CDR2 SYDVKM, per germline. The CDR3 protein is CASSSRTSGSTDTQYF. Written as DNA, the CDR3 is TGTGCCAGCAGTTCCCGGACTAGCGGCAGCACAGATACGCAGTATTTT.

The V gene is TRBV27, the J gene TRBJ1-4; 7 nucleotides agree with TRBD1. The V gene end was trimmed by 6 bases and the J gene end by 5 bases; junction bases not matched to a gene: 9. The CDR3 is made up of 15 amino acids. Germline V gives CDR1 MNHEY, CDR2 SMNVEV (reference sequence). This chain's CDR3 is CASRSVGQLNEKLFF. As DNA, the CDR3 is TGTGCCAGCAGATCCGTGGGACAGCTAAATGAAAAACTGTTTTTT.

This chain links TRBV7-9 with TRBJ1-2; D is possibly TRBD1 (5 bases). CDR3 length equals 14 residues. CDR1 and CDR2 from the germline V gene are SEHNR and FQNEAQ (reference sequence). The ends were cut back, 5 bases at V and 5 bases at J, with 15 bases in the middle. The DNA for the CDR3 is TGTGCCAGCAGCGCGACCTTTAAGGGGTATGGCTACACCTTC. Translation: CASSATFKGYGYTF.

This clone was recorded once. The DNA for the CDR3 is TGTGCCAGCTCACCACGAGGGGGTAATTCACCCCTCCACTTT. Protein sequence: CASSPRGGNSPLHF. This chain joins TRBV18 and TRBJ1-6, with D possibly being TRBD1 (6 bases). Between the trimmed V and J ends, which lost 1 base and 6 bases, there was a span of 7 bases. The CDR3 is 14 residues long. The V gene's germline CDR1 is KGHSH and CDR2 LQKENI.

The chain recombines TRBV27 with TRBJ2-3, with unresolved D. Germline CDR1 and CDR2: MNHEY and SMNVEV (reference sequence). Trimming took 0 bases from V and 2 from J, leaving 9 bases between them. The CDR3 consists of 15 residues. The CDR3 nucleotides are TGTGCCAGCAGTTTATCCCCCTTAGCCACAGATACGCAGTATTTT. Protein: CASSLSPLATDTQYF.

V gene TRBV6-4 combines with J gene TRBJ2-1; 7 positions agree with TRBD1. The CDR3 is made up of 15 amino acids. The germline gives CDR1 MRHNA, CDR2 SNTAGT. The junction had 5 bases not matched to a gene; V was cut back by 3 bases and J by 3 bases. The chain's CDR3 is CASSETGTDYNEQFF. DNA for the CDR3: TGTGCCAGCAGTGAAACCGGGACAGACTACAATGAGCAGTTCTTC.

This chain links TRBV14 with TRBJ2-7; 9 nucleotides line up with TRBD1. This CDR3 region has 17 residues. Germline CDR1 SGHDN, CDR2 FVKESK. V shed 0 bases and J 7 bases; nucleotides not matched to a gene: 13. The CDR3: CASSQEGWGQGTWEQYF. The CDR3 DNA reads as TGTGCCAGCAGCCAAGAAGGATGGGGACAGGGTACGTGGGAGCAGTACTTC.

V is TRBV7-9 and J is TRBJ1-1, with 7 nucleotides matching TRBD1. The CDR3 length is 13 residues. The germline CDR1 and CDR2 sequences are SEHNR and FQNEAQ (reference sequence). J lost 4 bases, V lost 5 bases, and 4 bases had no gene match. The CDR3 spells CASSIRGATEAFF. In DNA form, the CDR3 reads TGTGCCAGCAGCATCAGGGGGGCCACTGAAGCTTTCTTT. The full variable domain, its missing parts supplied by reference TRBV7-9 and TRBJ1-1, is DTGVSQNPRHKITKRGQNVTFRCDPISEHNRLYWYRQTLGQGPEFLTYFQNEAQLEKSRLLSDRFSAERPKGSFSTLEIQRTEQGDSAMYLCASSIRGATEAFFGQGTRLTVV.

The chain carries TRBV7-9 and TRBJ1-5; D call uncertain. This CDR3 region has 12 residues. Germline CDR1 is SEHNR and CDR2 is FQNEAQ (reference sequence). Deletions cut 2 bases from V and 5 bases from J, with 4 bases between. The CDR3 DNA reads as TGTGCCAGCAGCTTATTCGATCAGCCCCAGCATTTT. This translates into CASSLFDQPQHF.

V is TRBV4-1 and J is TRBJ2-4, with TRBD2 identical over 10 bases. Germline assignment: CDR1 MGHRA and CDR2 YSYEKL. V lost 0 bases, J lost 8 bases, and 10 bases stayed unmatched. The CDR3 is 17 residues long. The DNA of the CDR3 is TGCGCCAGCAGCCAAGAGGGACTAGCGTTTAACCGGGACATTCAGTACTTC. As protein: CASSQEGLAFNRDIQYF.

V and J are TRBV5-6 and TRBJ2-5; maybe TRBD2 (6 bases). In germline, CDR1 is SGHDT, CDR2 YYEEEE. Trimming took 0 bases from V and 5 from J, leaving 14 bases between them. The CDR3 sequence is 15 residues long. For the CDR3, the DNA is TGTGCCAGCAGCTTGGAGGCGGGGTTGGGCGAGACCCAGTACTTC. Translating gives CASSLEAGLGETQYF.

This clone was recorded only once. This chain links TRBV6-5 with TRBJ1-2; tentatively, D is TRBD1 (5 bases). CDR3 length equals 13 residues. With 3 bases removed from V and 8 bases from J, the gap between germline ends came to 13 bases. CDR1 MNHEY and CDR2 SVGAGI come from the germline V gene. CDR3 loop: CASSYAGRDGYTF. The CDR3 DNA follows: TGTGCCAGCAGTTATGCCGGGAGGGACGGCTACACCTTC.

V usage is TRBV12-5 and J usage is TRBJ2-1, with 8 bases aligning to TRBD1. This CDR3 is 14 amino acids long. Germline-derived CDR1 and CDR2 are LGHNT and FRNRAP. V dropped 7 bases and J dropped 5; count of bases not matched to a gene: 7. The CDR3 nucleotides read TGTGCTAGTGCTCAGGACAGGGCGGACAATGAGCAGTTCTTC. This gives the protein CASAQDRADNEQFF.

This chain joins TRBV28 and TRBJ2-6; the D gene is possibly TRBD2 (5 bases). Germline V lookup: CDR1 MDHEN, CDR2 SYDVKM. The germline V and J ends were trimmed by 5 bases and 2 bases, with 22 bases remaining between them. This CDR3 contains 19 residues. CDR3 nucleotide sequence: TGTGCCAGCAGTCCCCGATCCGGGATCAACCCAGCTGGGGCCAACGTCCTGACTTTC. It specifies CASSPRSGINPAGANVLTF.

The rearrangement links TRBV4-1 to TRBJ1-4; 7 positions agree with TRBD1. The CDR3 runs to 15 residues. Losses at the gene ends were 1 base for V and 4 bases for J; bases not matched to a gene: 3. In germline, CDR1 is MGHRA, CDR2 YSYEKL. The CDR3 region has the DNA TGCGCCAGCAGCCAAGTCGGGACAGTTAATGAAAAACTGTTTTTT. It yields the protein CASSQVGTVNEKLFF.

To note about this clone: Relative to the germline gene, one junction end is altered; a read error may explain this. The rearrangement joins TRBV28 to TRBJ2-1; a possible D gene is TRBD2 (5 bases). CDR1 is MDHEN, CDR2 SYDVKM, per germline. The length of the CDR3 is 15 residues. The CDR3 DNA sequence: TGTGCCGGCAGTTTCCGACGGGAAAGGGATAATGAGCAGTTCTTC. Translated, it gives CAGSFRRERDNEQFF.

This clone was picked up a small number of times. The CDR3 nucleotides are TGTGCCAGCAGCTTATTAGACACGATTTACACCGGGGAGCTGTTTTTT. Its protein is CASSLLDTIYTGELFF. The chain recombines TRBV11-2 with TRBJ2-2, with D unresolved. The CDR3 has 16 amino acids. V was cut by 2 bases and J by 3 bases, with 13 bases left in between. Germline V lookup: CDR1 SGHAT, CDR2 FQNNGV.

This chain's CDR3 is CASSLGTGQETQYF. DNA of the CDR3: TGTGCCAGCAGCTTGGGGACAGGACAAGAGACCCAGTACTTC. The V gene is TRBV5-4, the J gene TRBJ2-5; 7 bases align to TRBD1. This CDR3 spans 14 amino acids. CDR1 and CDR2 from the germline V gene are SGHNT and YYREEE (reference sequence). The ends lost 0 bases at V and 2 bases at J; junction bases unmatched: 1.

The CDR3 loop is CASSSAGLAYNEQFF. The CDR3 DNA sequence: TGTGCCAGCAGCTCAGCGGGACTAGCCTACAATGAGCAGTTCTTC. The V call is TRBV7-2, the J call TRBJ2-1; the match to TRBD2 covers 8 bases. From germline, CDR1 is SGHTA and CDR2 FQGNSA. V lost 4 bases, J lost 2 bases, and 4 bases stayed unmatched. The CDR3 is 15 amino acids.

The V gene is TRBV4-2, the J gene TRBJ1-2, with D hard to call. CDR1 is LGHNA, CDR2 YNFKEQ, per germline. Trimming stripped 0 bases from V and 8 bases from J, with 19 bases between. This CDR3 is 16 amino acids long. CDR3 DNA sequence: TGTGCCAGCAGCCAAGACCGTCGGGTTCCTCTGGAGGGCTACACCTTC. This sequence encodes CASSQDRRVPLEGYTF.

The V gene is TRBV5-6, the J gene TRBJ2-7, with 7 bases identical to TRBD2. CDR3 length: 15 residues. V shed 4 bases and J 0 bases; nucleotides not matched to a gene: 7. Germline values: CDR1 SGHDT, CDR2 YYEEEE. The CDR3 DNA sequence: TGTGCCAGCAGCCCAGGGACTACAAGCTCCTACGAGCAGTACTTC. Translated, it gives CASSPGTTSSYEQYF.

The genes are TRBV10-3 and TRBJ2-3, with 12 bases aligning to TRBD2. The CDR3 has 17 amino acids. Trimming at V came to 5 bases and at J to 4 bases, leaving 10 bases not matched to a gene. CDR1 is ENHRY and CDR2 is SYGVKD in the germline V gene. The CDR3 DNA is TGTGCCATCAGTCCCAAGGCCCGACTAGCGGGAGCAGATACGCAGTATTTT. Its translation is CAISPKARLAGADTQYF.

This clone has only a few counts. The CDR3 loop is CASSPFRTSLPGELFF. CDR3 DNA: TGTGCCAGCTCACCCTTCCGGACTAGCCTACCCGGGGAGCTGTTTTTT. The rearrangement uses TRBV18 and TRBJ2-2, with 8 nucleotides matching TRBD2. This CDR3 has 16 residues. The germline CDR1 and CDR2 sequences are KGHSH and LQKENI. The V and J ends lost 3 bases and 6 bases, in that order; junction bases with no gene match: 9.

The CDR3 DNA reads as TGTGCCAGCAGAGAGACCGCGGACGAGCAGTACTTC. Protein: CASRETADEQYF. V usage is TRBV27 and J usage is TRBJ2-7, with D hard to call. The V gene's germline CDR1 is MNHEY and CDR2 SMNVEV (reference sequence). The CDR3 runs to 12 residues. The ends were cut back, 6 bases at V and 5 bases at J, with 11 bases in the middle.

The chain links TRBV27 to TRBJ2-3; 12 positions agree with TRBD2. Trimming at V came to 5 bases and at J to 5 bases, leaving 8 bases not matched to a gene. In germline, CDR1 is MNHEY, CDR2 SMNVEV (reference sequence). This CDR3 has 16 residues. The CDR3, as DNA: TGTGCCAGCAGTCCCCTAGCGGGAGGGGGGCTAGATACGCAGTATTTT. Residues: CASSPLAGGGLDTQYF.